Each of the 6 T cell receptor beta chains below was sequenced from the same sample in a study of CD8+CD57+ T cells in acquired aplastic anemia. In patients chosen for sequencing, flow cytometry had shown CD8+CD57+ cell expansion. Both TCR beta VDJ combination and CDR3 sequence profiling were carried out. Genomic DNA was the template for this profiling. TCRdb processed the reads anew with MiXCR; each CDR3 protein has one entry. The table includes around 200,000 distinct CDR3 sequences, nearly 50% detected once. Sequenced input: sorted CD4+, CD8+, or CD8+CD57+ T cells (not recorded which) from PBMCs. These TCRs come from a human donor with aplastic anemia.

This clonotype was observed at least ten times. The chain is built from TRBV15 and TRBJ2-7; 15 nucleotides agree with TRBD2. The junction had 9 bases not matched to a gene; V was cut back by 1 base and J by 5 bases. The CDR3 loop spans 18 amino acids. Germline-derived CDR1 and CDR2 are LNHNV and YYDKDF (reference sequence). CDR3 loop: CATSRGRGTSGRLHEQYF. CDR3 DNA: TGTGCCACCAGCAGAGGGAGAGGGACTAGCGGGAGGCTACACGAGCAGTACTTC.

This clonotype showed up many times. V usage is TRBV3-1 and J usage is TRBJ2-5, with 13 bases aligning to TRBD2. The germline V gene has CDR1 LGHDT and CDR2 YNNKEL (reference sequence). The CDR3 loop spans 16 amino acids. The V and J ends lost 2 bases and 3 bases, in that order; junction bases with no gene match: 3. Here the CDR3 reads CASSQPGLAGEETQYF. The CDR3 DNA reads as TGTGCCAGCAGCCAACCCGGACTAGCGGGAGAAGAGACCCAGTACTTC.

Notes on this clonotype: With a much larger clone just one base away, this may be a read error. The genes are TRBV2 and TRBJ1-1, with a tentative D call TRBD1 (5 bases). CDR1 is SNHLY and CDR2 is FYNNEI in the germline V gene. There are 13 residues in the CDR3. Written as DNA, the CDR3 is TGTGCAGCACGGGGGGAGGGGAACACTGAAGCTTTATTT. This translates into CAARGEGNTEALF.

The V gene is TRBV29-1, the J gene TRBJ2-7; D might be TRBD1 (6 bases). The CDR3 spans 14 residues. Germline V gives CDR1 SQVTM, CDR2 ANQGSEA. V lost 3 bases and J lost 4, with 16 bases in between. The CDR3 loop is CSVEDRSGQYEQYF. The CDR3, as DNA: TGCAGCGTTGAGGACCGCTCCGGACAGTACGAGCAGTACTTC.

The V and J genes are TRBV9 and TRBJ1-2; 8 bases are shared with TRBD1. V was clipped by 6 bases and J by 7 bases; unmatched bases: 11. The CDR3 spans 14 residues. Germline assignment: CDR1 SGDLS and CDR2 YYNGEE. This CDR3 is CASNEGTGGRGYTF. The CDR3 DNA follows: TGTGCCAGCAACGAGGGGACAGGCGGTCGTGGCTACACCTTC.

This clonotype was seen at least ten times. The chain joins TRBV19 to TRBJ1-6, with 7 bases fitting TRBD1. V gave up 7 bases and J gave up 7 bases; unmatched junction bases: 13. CDR3 length equals 16 residues. Germline V gives CDR1 LNHDA, CDR2 SQIVND (reference sequence). DNA for the CDR3: TGTGCCAGTATGGAAGGGCCAGGGGGATGGAATTCACCCCTCCACTTT. Translated, it gives CASMEGPGGWNSPLHF. Variable domain in full (rest from reference TRBV19 and TRBJ1-6): DGGITQSPKYLFRKEGQNVTLSCEQNLNHDAMYWYRQDPGQGLRLIYYSQIVNDFQKGDIAEGYSVSREKKESFPLTVTSAQKNPTAFYLCASMEGPGGWNSPLHFGNGTRLTVT.